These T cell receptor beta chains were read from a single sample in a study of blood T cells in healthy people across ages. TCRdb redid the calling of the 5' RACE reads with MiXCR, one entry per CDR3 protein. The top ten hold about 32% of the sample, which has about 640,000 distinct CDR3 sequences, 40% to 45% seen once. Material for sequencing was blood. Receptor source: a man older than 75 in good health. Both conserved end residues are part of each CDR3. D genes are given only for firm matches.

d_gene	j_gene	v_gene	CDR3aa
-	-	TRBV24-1	CATSDVNRIGTQYF
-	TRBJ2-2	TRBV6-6	CASRPYTNTGELFF
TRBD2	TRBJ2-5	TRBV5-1	CASSFGREGVEQYF
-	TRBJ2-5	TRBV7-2	CASSLNRGGQETQYF
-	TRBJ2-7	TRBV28	CASSLGQGGEQYF
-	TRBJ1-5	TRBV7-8	CASSLSGRGDLSNQPQHF
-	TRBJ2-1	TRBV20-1	CSARDSMKYNEQFF
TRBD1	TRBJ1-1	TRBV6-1	CASSERDSQMNTEAFF
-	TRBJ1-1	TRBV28	CASSSPPGHTEAFF
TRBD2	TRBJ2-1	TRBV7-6	CASSPTPGLAFF
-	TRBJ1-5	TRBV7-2	CASSGQPSNQPQHF
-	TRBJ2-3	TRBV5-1	CASSLVGLPDTQYF
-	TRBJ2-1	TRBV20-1	CSADTGNTYNEQFF
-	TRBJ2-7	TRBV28	CASSVDRQSSYEQYF
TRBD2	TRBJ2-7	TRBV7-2	CASSLFGRLVDEQYF
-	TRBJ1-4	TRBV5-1	CASSWTATNEKLFF
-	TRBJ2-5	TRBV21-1	CASSKVSARQETQYF
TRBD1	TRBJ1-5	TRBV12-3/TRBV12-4	CASTELGQQNQPQHF
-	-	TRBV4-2	CASSTRDVRSYNEQYF
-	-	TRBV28	CASSQLGMGISGQETQFF
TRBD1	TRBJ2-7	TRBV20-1	CSARPRQGTYEQYF
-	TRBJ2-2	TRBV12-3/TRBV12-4	CASSSGQGFGELFF
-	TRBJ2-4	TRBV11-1	CASSAGGGTLEDIQYF
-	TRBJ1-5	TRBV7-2	CASSLDFQFQPQHF
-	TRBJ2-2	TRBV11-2	CASSLVANVGRTGELFF
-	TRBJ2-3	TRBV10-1	CASSESPSTDTQYF
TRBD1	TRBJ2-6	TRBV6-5	CASSYFPDRVGWGANVLTF
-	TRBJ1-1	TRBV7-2	CASSFSRGEAFF
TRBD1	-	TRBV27	CASSPTGTASYEQYF
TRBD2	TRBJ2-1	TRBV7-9	CASRKSGANSYNEQFF
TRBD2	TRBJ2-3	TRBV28	CASSFARTSGSTDTQYF
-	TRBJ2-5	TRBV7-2	CASSIEGGDLETQYF
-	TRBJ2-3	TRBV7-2	CASSFFAGSSTDTQYF
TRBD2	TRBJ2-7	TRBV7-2	CASSPRTSGGYEQYF
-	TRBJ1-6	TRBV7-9	CASSLSSGEGSPLHF
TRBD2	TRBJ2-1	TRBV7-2	CASSLEGQRGNEQFF
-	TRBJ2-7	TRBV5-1	CASSLGQEYNEQYF
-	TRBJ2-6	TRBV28	CASSRTAGANVPTF
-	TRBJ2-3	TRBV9	CASSVKQVEDTQYF
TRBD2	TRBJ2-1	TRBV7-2	CASSIHSGGFYNEQFF
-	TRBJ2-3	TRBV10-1	CASSGGRVDTQYF
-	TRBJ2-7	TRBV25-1	CASSDPLGVGEQYF
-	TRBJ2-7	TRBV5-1	CASSLAVFNSYEQYF
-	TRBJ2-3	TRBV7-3	CASSLWQTDTQYF
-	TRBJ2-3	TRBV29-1	CSATGTRTDTQYF
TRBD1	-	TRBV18	CASSPPDRAETQYF
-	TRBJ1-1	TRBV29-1	CSVERSTEAFF
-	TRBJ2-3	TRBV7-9	CASSPDNLSTDTQYF
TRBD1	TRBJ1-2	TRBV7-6	CASSLGQGVGYGYTF
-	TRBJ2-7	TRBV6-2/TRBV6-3	CASSPPTGPYEQYF
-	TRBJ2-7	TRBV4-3	CASSHSDQSSYEQYF
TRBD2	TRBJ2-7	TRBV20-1	CSARDPKGRDYEQYF
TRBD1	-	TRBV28	CASISTGQGTYEQYF
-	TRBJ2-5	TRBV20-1	CSYGTSSEEQYF
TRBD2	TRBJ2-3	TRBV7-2	CASSLGGAQDTQYF
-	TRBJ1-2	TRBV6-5	CASSYSSEFYGYTF
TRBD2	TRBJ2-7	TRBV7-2	CASSLPRASGRGYEQYF
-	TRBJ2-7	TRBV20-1	CSARRASLTYEQYF
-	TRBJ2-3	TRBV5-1	CASSLDGAIRTDTQYF